These 6 T cell receptor beta chains came from one sample sequenced in a study of blood T cell repertoires in COVID-19. TCRdb keeps only in-frame clones here, not all; method: immunoSEQ multiplex PCR. Of about 400,000 clones in the sample, 70% to 90% were seen once. The sample comprised peripheral blood. All receptors derive from a woman aged 55-75 years with COVID-19, enrolled during active disease.

The rearrangement links TRBV5-8 to TRBJ2-5; TRBD2 matches 8 bases. V trimming: 7 bases; J trimming: 1 base; junction bases outside the gene matches: 12. CDR1 and CDR2 (germline): SGHTS, YDEGEE. The CDR3 runs to 16 residues. The CDR3 DNA is TGTGCCAGCCGCGACGGGACTAGGGGGGCCCAAGAGACCCAGTACTTC. Amino acid sequence: CASRDGTRGAQETQYF.

V and J are TRBV2 and TRBJ2-2; possible D gene TRBD1, 5 bases. Trimming stripped 3 bases from V and 3 bases from J, with 11 bases between. CDR1 and CDR2 (germline): SNHLY, FYNNEI. The CDR3 covers 15 residues. CDR3 nucleotide sequence: TGTGCCAGCAGTGAGGGCAGGGCGGACACCGGGGAGCTGTTTTTT. This gives the protein CASSEGRADTGELFF.

V is TRBV11-3 and J is TRBJ2-7; D perhaps matches TRBD1 (6 bases). CDR1 is SGHNT and CDR2 is YENEEA in the germline V gene. The CDR3 length is 17 residues. V lost 0 bases, J lost 3 bases, and 18 bases lay in between. The CDR3 DNA follows: TGTGCCAGCAGCTTAGATATGGCAGGGGAAAGTCTCTACGAGCAGTACTTC. Translating it yields CASSLDMAGESLYEQYF.

V is TRBV6-2 or TRBV6-3 and J is TRBJ2-7, with 8 positions matching TRBD2. V dropped 6 bases and J dropped 6; count of bases not matched to a gene: 13. CDR3 size: 15 residues. Germline assignment: CDR1 MNHEY and CDR2 SVGEGT. The CDR3 sequence is CASSLLSGGPSEQYF. Here the CDR3 DNA reads TGTGCCAGCAGCCTGCTGAGCGGGGGCCCCAGCGAGCAGTACTTC.

This sequence joins TRBV7-8 and TRBJ2-1, with TRBD2 matching over 11 bases. V lost 5 bases, J lost 6 bases, and 9 bases stayed unmatched. Germline V gene lookup returns CDR1 SGHVS and CDR2 FQNEAQ. The CDR3 is made up of 16 amino acids. In DNA, the CDR3 is TGTGCCAGCAGCCCAATGCTAGCGGGGGGTATCAATGAGCAGTTCTTC. Translated, it gives CASSPMLAGGINEQFF. The full variable domain, its missing parts supplied by reference TRBV7-8 and TRBJ2-1, is GAGVSQSPRYKVAKRGQDVALRCDPISGHVSLFWYQQALGQGPEFLTYFQNEAQLDKSGLPSDRFFAERPEGSVSTLKIQRTQQEDSAVYLCASSPMLAGGINEQFFGPGTRLTVL.

The chain joins TRBV5-4 to TRBJ2-7; TRBD2 agrees at 8 bases. The V gene's germline CDR1 is SGHNT and CDR2 YYREEE (reference sequence). The CDR3 is 17 residues long. V shed 4 bases and J 0 bases; nucleotides not matched to a gene: 12. CDR3 residues: CASSGVGGGLSSYEQYF. CDR3 in DNA: TGTGCCAGCAGCGGTGTCGGGGGGGGGCTTAGCTCCTACGAGCAGTACTTC.